Described below is a single T cell receptor (beta chain) sequence and its context. In the sort, naive CD8 T cells were defined as CD8+CD4-CCR7+CD45RA+. Each CDR3 protein is one row after TCRdb ran MiXCR on the PCR reads. The sample contains approximately 550,000 distinct CDR3 sequences, roughly 25% of which appear only once. This entry comes from a study of molecular identifiers for immune sequencing clone quantification. For the study at large: Across replicate runs, RNA obtained from about 20,000 or 100,000 naive CD8 cells was divided into five, with four undergoing sequencing.

The sequenced sample was naive CD8+ T cells from blood, with Jurkat cell RNA spiked in. Specified subset: FACS-sorted CD8+CD4-CCR7+CD45RA+ naive T cells. This sequence originates from a human donor in good health. Some libraries in this study had Jurkat cell RNA spiked in.

CDR3 residues: CASSLAPGVKDRAGNTIYF. CDR3 in DNA: TGTGCCAGCAGCTTAGCCCCCGGAGTTAAGGACAGGGCTGGAAACACCATATATTTT. V usage is TRBV7-9 and J usage is TRBJ1-3; 8 bases are a match to TRBD1. Germline assignment: CDR1 SEHNR and CDR2 FQNEAQ (reference sequence). This CDR3 region has 19 residues. After removal of 0 bases from V and 2 bases from J, the junction contained 12 bases not matched to a gene.